Following are 23 T cell receptor beta chains from one sample sequenced in a study of beta chain features in type 1 diabetes listed by TCRdb under 2018. Overall study results and their limits: A moderate but significant shortening of TCRB CDR3 length was observed in type 1 diabetes patients in all four CD4+ subsets.

Antigen specificity for these receptors is unknown. The library was produced with the immunoSEQ multiplex PCR assay. The entire amount of isolated RNA was reverse transcribed using the High Capacity cDNA Reverse Transcription Kit, so the sequenced TCRB transcripts were expressed ones. Held by TCRdb, this immuneACCESS table contains in-frame sequences only and omits some clones. Under half of the omission traces to an unresolved V gene where checked; the cause of the rest is unknown. The sample includes approximately 50,000 clones, with roughly two fifths observed a single time. The top ten constitute less than 1.5% of the sample. Sequenced sample: Tregs from blood. The cell subset or site label here, explained by the study, means: regulatory CD4+ T cells. These receptors were collected from a man aged 30 to 39 with type 1 diabetes.

This clone was observed a single time. The V and J genes are TRBV28 and TRBJ2-3; 7 positions agree with TRBD2. The V and J ends lost 8 bases and 4 bases, in that order; junction bases with no gene match: 12. The CDR3 is made up of 15 amino acids. Germline assignment: CDR1 MDHEN and CDR2 SYDVKM. In DNA, the CDR3 is TGTGCCAGCCTCAGGCGGGGGAGGCAGGCAGATACGCAGTATTTT. It codes for CASLRRGRQADTQYF.

This rearrangement joins TRBV30 to TRBJ2-5, with TRBD2 matching 11 bases. J was trimmed by 7 bases and V by 5 bases; bases with no gene match: 6. The CDR3 loop spans 13 amino acids. From germline, CDR1 is GTSNPN and CDR2 SVGIG (reference sequence). Here the CDR3 reads CAWGTSGAGTQYF. In nucleotides, the CDR3 is TGTGCCTGGGGGACTAGCGGAGCAGGGACCCAGTACTTC. Full variable domain (rest looked up from reference TRBV30 and TRBJ2-5): SQTIHQWPATLVQPVGSPLSLECTVEGTSNPNLYWYRQAAGRGLQLLFYSVGIGQISSEVPQNLSASRPQDRQFILSSKKLLLSDSGFYLCAWGTSGAGTQYFGPGTRLLVL.

This chain uses TRBV7-9 with TRBJ1-5; D not certain. This CDR3 spans 13 amino acids. Between the trimmed V and J ends, which lost 1 base and 12 bases, there was a span of 13 bases. The germline CDR1 and CDR2 sequences are SEHNR and FQNEAQ (reference sequence). The DNA of the CDR3 is TGTGCCAGCAGCTTAGGGTCGGGTAATGACCAGCATTTT. This gives the protein CASSLGSGNDQHF.

The table lists this clone with a few counts. The genes are TRBV27 and TRBJ1-4, with TRBD1 identical over 8 bases. With V trimmed by 5 bases and J by 3 bases, 8 bases remained unmatched. Germline CDR1 and CDR2: MNHEY and SMNVEV (reference sequence). The CDR3 is 16 residues long. CDR3 sequence reads: CASSPAGGWANEKLFF. DNA for the CDR3: TGTGCCAGCAGTCCGGCAGGGGGCTGGGCTAATGAAAAACTGTTTTTT.

This clone was seen a handful of times. J is TRBJ2-4 and V is TRBV5-1, with D perhaps matching TRBD1 (6 bases). This CDR3 contains 14 residues. Germline assignment: CDR1 SGHRS and CDR2 YFSETQ. V shed 1 base and J shed 3 bases, with 8 bases lying between them. CDR3 sequence: CASSLKGVKNIQYF. The CDR3 nucleotides read TGCGCCAGCAGCTTGAAGGGGGTCAAAAACATTCAGTACTTC.

This sequence joins TRBV5-4 and TRBJ1-2; D is unresolved. Germline V gene data show CDR1 as SGHNT and CDR2 as YYREEE (reference sequence). This CDR3 region has 13 residues. V was pared by 2 bases and J by 0 bases, with 5 bases between. The CDR3 coding sequence is TGTGCCAGCAGCTTACGGTCTAACTATGGCTACACCTTC. It codes for CASSLRSNYGYTF. The full variable domain, with the rest looked up from reference TRBV5-4 and TRBJ1-2, is ETGVTQSPTHLIKTRGQQVTLRCSSQSGHNTVSWYQQALGQGPQFIFQYYREEENGRGNFPPRFSGLQFPNYSSELNVNALELDDSALYLCASSLRSNYGYTFGSGTRLTVV.

The V gene is TRBV7-9, the J gene TRBJ2-5; 9 bases align to TRBD1. V lost 5 bases, J lost 5 bases, and 12 bases stayed unmatched. CDR1 and CDR2 from the germline V gene are SEHNR and FQNEAQ (reference sequence). The length of the CDR3 is 16 residues. CDR3 sequence (DNA): TGTGCCAGCAGCCCAGAGGGGACAGGGCGTCGGGAGACCCAGTACTTC. It translates to CASSPEGTGRRETQYF.

This rearrangement joins TRBV11-2 to TRBJ2-3; a weak D match, TRBD1 (5 bases). This CDR3 is built from 16 residues. Trimming took off 3 bases at V and 4 bases at J, with 17 bases between the two ends. In germline, CDR1 is SGHAT, CDR2 FQNNGV. The CDR3: CASSLSPRIGADTQYF. The CDR3 nucleotides are TGTGCCAGCAGCTTGTCACCCAGGATAGGGGCAGATACGCAGTATTTT.

The rearrangement uses TRBV28 and TRBJ2-3; 10 positions agree with TRBD1. Looked up from germline, CDR1 is MDHEN and CDR2 is SYDVKM. After removal of 7 bases from V and 5 bases from J, the junction contained 6 bases not matched to a gene. The CDR3 has 14 residues. The CDR3 DNA is TGTGCCAGCAAGGGGGACAGGGGAATAGATACGCAGTATTTT. Its translation: CASKGDRGIDTQYF.

Points on this clone: At one end, the junction sequence differs from germline, possibly due to a read error. This chain connects TRBV29-1 to TRBJ2-2; tentative D call: TRBD2 (5 bases). From germline, CDR1 is SQVTM and CDR2 ANQGSEA. The CDR3 consists of 12 residues. The chain's CDR3 is CSVEPYTGELLF. The CDR3 region has the DNA TGCAGCGTTGAACCGTACACCGGGGAGCTGTTATTT.

The chain is built from TRBV7-6 and TRBJ1-4, with D uncertain. CDR1 is SGHVS, CDR2 FNYEAQ, per germline. Trimming pared 3 bases from V and 5 bases from J, leaving 7 bases between. The CDR3 totals 13 residues. CDR3 region: CASSFRMNEKLFF. In DNA form, the CDR3 reads TGTGCCAGCAGCTTCAGGATGAATGAAAAACTGTTTTTT.

This sequence joins TRBV29-1 and TRBJ1-2; D unresolved. The CDR3 extends over 12 amino acids. Germline V gene sequence: CDR1 SQVTM, CDR2 ANQGSEA. The V end lost 4 bases, the J end lost 0 bases, and 6 bases lay between the germline ends. CDR3 residues: CSVAQTNYGYTF. CDR3 DNA: TGCAGCGTTGCCCAGACTAACTATGGCTACACCTTC.

The rearrangement links TRBV27 to TRBJ2-1; 16 nucleotides agree with TRBD2. The V segment lost 6 bases and the J segment 2 bases; nucleotides outside the gene matches: 10. There are 19 residues in the CDR3. CDR1 is MNHEY, CDR2 SMNVEV, per germline (reference sequence). DNA of the CDR3: TGTGCCAGCAGCAGAACGGGACTAGCGGGAGGGCGCGCCTACAATGAGCAGTTCTTC. Its translation is CASSRTGLAGGRAYNEQFF.

The chain uses TRBV18 and TRBJ2-7; maybe TRBD2 (6 bases). Trimming removed 3 bases from V and 1 base from J, with 16 bases in between. Germline V CDR1 and CDR2: KGHSH, LQKENI. The CDR3 contains 16 residues. In DNA form, the CDR3 reads TGTGCCAGCTCACCCCCCGGGGGTAGGCGATCCTACGAGCAGTACTTC. Amino acids: CASSPPGGRRSYEQYF.

This chain links TRBV11-2 with TRBJ1-2; the match to TRBD1 covers 7 bases. CDR3 length: 16 residues. V dropped 5 bases and J dropped 1; count of bases not matched to a gene: 10. Germline V gives CDR1 SGHAT, CDR2 FQNNGV. The CDR3 here is CASSVKGGVDNYGYTF. The CDR3 nucleotides are TGTGCCAGCAGCGTAAAAGGGGGCGTTGATAACTATGGCTACACCTTC.

V is TRBV18 and J is TRBJ1-1, with a weak D call TRBD1 (6 bases). Germline assignment: CDR1 KGHSH and CDR2 LQKENI. The CDR3 has 15 residues. Trimming took 6 bases from V and 3 from J, leaving 17 bases between them. The CDR3 spells CASSYREMGYTEAFF. CDR3 DNA sequence: TGTGCCAGCTCCTACAGGGAGATGGGGTACACTGAAGCTTTCTTT.

The V call is TRBV18, the J call TRBJ2-1; TRBD1 matches 10 bases. The CDR3 is 17 residues long. From germline, CDR1 is KGHSH and CDR2 LQKENI. Trimming removed 5 bases from V and 8 bases from J; junction bases left unmatched: 15. CDR3 sequence (DNA): TGTGCCAGCTCAAACGCGTTTTCCGGGACAGGGGCTCATGAGCAGTTCTTC. Its translation is CASSNAFSGTGAHEQFF.

The sample holds a few counts of this clone. The chain's CDR3 is CASSLSTGNYNEQFF. CDR3 DNA: TGCGCCAGCAGCTTGTCAACAGGAAACTACAATGAGCAGTTCTTC. The chain is built from TRBV5-1 and TRBJ2-1; D perhaps matches TRBD1 (5 bases). There are 15 residues in the CDR3. Trimming took off 1 base at V and 3 bases at J, with 11 bases between the two ends. Germline V lookup: CDR1 SGHRS, CDR2 YFSETQ. The full variable domain, in which reference TRBV5-1 and TRBJ2-1 provide the parts outside the CDR3, is KAGVTQTPRYLIKTRGQQVTLSCSPISGHRSVSWYQQTPGQGLQFLFEYFSETQRNKGNFPGRFSGRQFSNSRSEMNVSTLELGDSALYLCASSLSTGNYNEQFFGPGTRLTVL.

The rearrangement uses TRBV5-4 and TRBJ2-5, with D possibly being TRBD1 (6 bases). Germline CDR1 is SGHNT and CDR2 is YYREEE (reference sequence). CDR3 length: 13 amino acids. Trimming stripped 0 bases from V and 3 bases from J, with 6 bases between. CDR3 residues: CASSLDREETQYF. The CDR3 DNA reads TGTGCCAGCAGCTTGGACAGGGAAGAGACCCAGTACTTC.

This chain joins TRBV30 and TRBJ1-5, with D possibly being TRBD1 (6 bases). Germline assignment: CDR1 GTSNPN and CDR2 SVGIG (reference sequence). The CDR3 contains 13 residues. V was clipped by 2 bases and J by 5 bases, with 10 bases between them. Written as DNA, the CDR3 is TGTGCCTGGAGTACAGGGACGGATCAGCCCCAGCATTTT. Translation: CAWSTGTDQPQHF.

Only a few counts were recorded for this clone. The V and J genes are TRBV29-1 and TRBJ2-7; 7 bases agree with TRBD1. V lost 2 bases to trimming and J lost 3 bases; unmatched junction nucleotides: 4. The V gene's germline CDR1 is SQVTM and CDR2 ANQGSEA. This CDR3 comprises 13 residues. The CDR3 sequence: CSVEKGASYEQYF. The CDR3 DNA reads as TGCAGCGTTGAAAAGGGGGCGAGCTACGAGCAGTACTTC.

A few counts support this clone. V and J are TRBV7-2 and TRBJ2-7; a weak D match, TRBD2 (6 bases). With 6 bases removed from V and 0 bases from J, the gap between germline ends came to 9 bases. This CDR3 comprises 13 residues. The V gene's germline CDR1 is SGHTA and CDR2 FQGNSA. CDR3 amino acids: CASRLAPSYEQYF. The CDR3 DNA follows: TGTGCCAGCAGGCTAGCGCCCTCCTACGAGCAGTACTTC.

This clone was observed once. V gene TRBV9 combines with J gene TRBJ2-1; the match to TRBD2 covers 10 bases. The junction had 11 bases not matched to a gene; V was cut back by 5 bases and J by 6 bases. Germline CDR1 is SGDLS and CDR2 is YYNGEE. This CDR3 has 16 residues. DNA of the CDR3: TGTGCCAGCAGTGAATCCGCGGGACTAGCGACCAATGAGCAGTTCTTC. Translated: CASSESAGLATNEQFF.